This TCR beta chain was sequenced during a study of cytomegalovirus exposure and HLA in healthy donors. Study conclusions and caveats: It was assumed in the presence/absence analyses that sequencing depth was roughly uniform across donors.

13 Jbeta primers and 60 Vbeta primers were used for the PCR. TCRdb keeps only in-frame clones here, not all; method: immunoSEQ multiplex PCR. The data contain fewer than 200,000 clones, about four fifths of them singletons. Trimming cost V 4 bases and J 1 base, with 14 bases left between them. From germline, CDR1 is MNHNY and CDR2 SVGAGI (reference sequence). The length of the CDR3 is 16 residues. There are a few counts of this clone. Its target is not known. The rearrangement uses TRBV6-6 and TRBJ1-5, with unresolved D. This clonotype was sampled from a man aged 25 to 40 in good health and CMV-seronegative. Specimen: PBMCs. Written as DNA, the CDR3 is TGTGCCAGCAGTTTTCGGGAGAGAGGGAGCAATCAGCCCCAGCATTTT. It codes for CASSFRERGSNQPQHF.